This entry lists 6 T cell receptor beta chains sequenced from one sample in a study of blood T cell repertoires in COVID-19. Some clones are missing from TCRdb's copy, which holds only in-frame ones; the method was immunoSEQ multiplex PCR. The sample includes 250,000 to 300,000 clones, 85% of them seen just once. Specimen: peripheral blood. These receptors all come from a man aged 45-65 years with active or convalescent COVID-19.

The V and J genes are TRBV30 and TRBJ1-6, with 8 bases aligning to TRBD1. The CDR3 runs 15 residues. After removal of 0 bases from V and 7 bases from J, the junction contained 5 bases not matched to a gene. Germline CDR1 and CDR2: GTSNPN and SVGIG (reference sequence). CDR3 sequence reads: CAWSVSAGGNSPLHF. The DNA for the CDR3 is TGTGCCTGGAGTGTAAGTGCAGGGGGCAATTCACCCCTCCACTTT.

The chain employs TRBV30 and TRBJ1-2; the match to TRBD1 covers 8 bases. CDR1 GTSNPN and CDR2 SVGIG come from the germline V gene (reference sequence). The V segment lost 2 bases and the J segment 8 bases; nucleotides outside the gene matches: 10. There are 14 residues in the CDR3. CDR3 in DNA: TGTGCCTGGAGTTACGGACAGGGAAACTTGGGCTACACCTTC. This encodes CAWSYGQGNLGYTF.

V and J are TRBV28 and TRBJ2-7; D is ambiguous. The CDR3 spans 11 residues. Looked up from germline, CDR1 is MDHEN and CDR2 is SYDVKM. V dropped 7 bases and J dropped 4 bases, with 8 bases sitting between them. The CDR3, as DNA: TGTGCCAGCACCTCTCTTTACGAGCAGTACTTC. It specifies CASTSLYEQYF.

The CDR3 DNA follows: TGTGCCAGCAGTTTAGATAGACTCAGCACAGATACGCAGTATTTT. It translates to CASSLDRLSTDTQYF. V is TRBV28 and J is TRBJ2-3; no clear D gene. The ends were cut back, 2 bases at V and 0 bases at J, with 9 bases in the middle. The CDR3 runs 15 residues. Germline V gene lookup returns CDR1 MDHEN and CDR2 SYDVKM.

This chain's CDR3 is CASSFSRQGADTQYF. The CDR3 DNA follows: TGTGCCAGCAGCTTTTCTCGGCAGGGGGCAGATACGCAGTATTTT. J is TRBJ2-3 and V is TRBV7-2; TRBD1 matches 7 bases. The CDR3 loop spans 15 amino acids. Germline loops: CDR1 SGHTA, CDR2 FQGNSA. Trimming cost V 3 bases and J 4 bases; bases outside gene matches: 7.

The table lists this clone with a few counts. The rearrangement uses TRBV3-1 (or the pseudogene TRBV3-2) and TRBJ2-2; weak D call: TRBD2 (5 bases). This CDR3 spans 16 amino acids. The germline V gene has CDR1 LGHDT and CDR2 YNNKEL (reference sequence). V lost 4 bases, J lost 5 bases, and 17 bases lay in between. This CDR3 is CASSPKGAGQTGELFF. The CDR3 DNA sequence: TGTGCCAGCAGCCCCAAGGGCGCGGGCCAAACCGGGGAGCTGTTTTTT.